These T cell receptor beta chains were read from a single sample in a study of T cell responses to AZD1222 COVID-19 vaccine. Assay used: immunoSEQ multiplex PCR; TCRdb lists only in-frame clones, some missing. The sample shows around 130,000 clones, around 84% of them seen only once. The sample here was peripheral blood, taken on day 0 of AZD1222 vaccination. These receptors were obtained from an adult in good health. The CDR3 runs from the conserved cysteine through the conserved F or W. Fields, in order: V gene, J gene, CDR3 protein.

TRBV6-4,TRBJ2-2,CASSDSGVTGELFF
TRBV27,TRBJ2-5,CASSLRLEETQYF
TRBV30,TRBJ2-7,CACNSGSRTYEQYF
TRBV7-9,TRBJ1-1,CAQTSRTTEAFF
TRBV3-1/TRBV3-2,TRBJ2-3,CASSQADTQYF
TRBV12-5,TRBJ2-1,CASGQLISGTSGRFGEQFF
TRBV19,TRBJ1-2,CASTLNRGSSNYGYTF
TRBV9,TRBJ1-2,CASSGGTGGYGYTF
TRBV4-1,TRBJ1-2,CASSQEYQGSYGYTF
TRBV18,TRBJ2-7,CASSPGNSYEQYF
TRBV3-1/TRBV3-2,TRBJ2-7,CASSRQGALEQYF
TRBV7-8,TRBJ2-7,CASSDPGRYSYEQYF
TRBV6-4,TRBJ2-1,CASSDRPSGSTYNEQFF
TRBV6-6,TRBJ1-2,CASATGDYGYTF
TRBV7-2,TRBJ1-1,CASSQTGGTEAFF
TRBV29-1,TRBJ2-5,CSVGPGDGETQYF
TRBV10-1,TRBJ1-5,CASSESGRRPQHF
TRBV5-6,TRBJ1-2,CASSDRDKFNYGYTF
TRBV27,TRBJ1-6,CASSFGGGGNSPLHF
TRBV6-2/TRBV6-3,TRBJ2-7,CASSYPHPGQGARYEQYF
TRBV5-6,TRBJ1-4,CASSLRSGLDEKLFF
TRBV19,TRBJ1-1,CASSIGVGGTEAFF
TRBV11-2,TRBJ1-5,CASSRGHRDPQPQHF
TRBV6-5,TRBJ1-2,CASSRARQGSYGYTF
TRBV5-4,TRBJ2-2,CASSLTGNTGELFF
TRBV19,TRBJ1-5,CASSEGRIISNQPQHF